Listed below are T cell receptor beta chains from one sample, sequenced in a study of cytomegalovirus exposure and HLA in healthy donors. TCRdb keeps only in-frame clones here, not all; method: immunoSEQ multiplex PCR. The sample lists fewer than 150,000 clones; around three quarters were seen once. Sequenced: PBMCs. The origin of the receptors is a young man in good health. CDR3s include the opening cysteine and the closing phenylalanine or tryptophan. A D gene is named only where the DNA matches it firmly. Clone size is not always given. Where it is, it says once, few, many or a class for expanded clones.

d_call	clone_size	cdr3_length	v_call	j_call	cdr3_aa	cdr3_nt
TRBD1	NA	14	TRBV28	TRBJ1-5	CASRQDRERQPQHF	TGTGCCAGCAGACAGGACAGGGAACGACAGCCCCAGCATTTT
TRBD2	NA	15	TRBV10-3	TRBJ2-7	CAIRLGTSGNYEQYF	TGTGCCATCAGACTAGGGACTAGCGGAAACTACGAGCAGTACTTC
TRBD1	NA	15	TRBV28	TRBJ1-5	CASSPDRDSNQPQHF	TGTGCCAGCAGCCCCGACAGGGACTCAAATCAGCCCCAGCATTTT
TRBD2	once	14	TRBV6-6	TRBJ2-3	CASRRASGSNTQYF	TGTGCCAGCAGACGGGCTAGCGGGAGTAATACGCAGTATTTT
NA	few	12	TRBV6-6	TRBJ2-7	CASKQESYEQYF	TGTGCCAGCAAACAGGAATCCTACGAGCAGTACTTC
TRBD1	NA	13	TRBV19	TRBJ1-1	CASSADRVAEAFF	TGTGCCAGTAGTGCAGACAGGGTCGCTGAAGCTTTCTTT
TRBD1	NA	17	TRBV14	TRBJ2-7	CASSHAWGTAIGDEQYF	TGTGCCAGCAGCCACGCCTGGGGGACAGCAATTGGAGACGAGCAGTACTTC
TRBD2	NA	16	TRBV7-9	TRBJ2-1	CASSGTSWSSYNEQFF	TGTGCCAGCAGCGGGACTAGCTGGAGCTCCTACAATGAGCAGTTCTTC
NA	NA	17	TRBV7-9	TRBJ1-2	CSSSLPSLSGTNYGYTF	TGTTCCAGCAGCTTACCCTCCCTTTCCGGGACTAACTATGGCTACACCTTC
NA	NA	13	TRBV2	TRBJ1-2	CASNPRRKDGYTF	TGTGCCAGCAACCCCCGCAGGAAGGATGGCTACACCTTC
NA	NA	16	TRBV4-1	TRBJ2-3	CASSQGWPAGTDTQYF	TGCGCCAGCAGCCAAGGATGGCCCGCGGGCACAGATACGCAGTATTTT
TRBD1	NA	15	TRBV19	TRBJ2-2	CASSIGTGVTGELFF	TGTGCCAGTAGTATTGGGACAGGGGTGACCGGGGAGCTGTTTTTT
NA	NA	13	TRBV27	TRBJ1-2	CASSTAQTYRYTF	TGTGCCAGCAGCACGGCACAGACCTATCGCTACACCTTC
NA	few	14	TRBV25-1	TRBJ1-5	CASSMRAHHQPQHF	TGTGCCAGCAGTATGCGTGCCCATCATCAGCCCCAGCATTTT
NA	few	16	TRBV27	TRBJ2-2	CASTPRTDPNTGELFF	TGTGCCAGCACCCCGAGGACAGACCCGAACACCGGGGAGCTGTTTTTT
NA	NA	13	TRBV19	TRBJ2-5	CASSIGGQETQYF	TGTGCCAGTAGTATTGGAGGTCAAGAGACCCAGTACTTC
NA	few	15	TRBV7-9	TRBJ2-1	CSSSPTPRLGNEQFF	TGTTCCAGCAGCCCCACTCCTAGACTCGGTAATGAGCAGTTCTTC
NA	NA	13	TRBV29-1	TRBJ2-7	CSTRGAGGYEQYF	TGCAGCACCAGGGGGGCAGGGGGCTACGAGCAGTACTTC
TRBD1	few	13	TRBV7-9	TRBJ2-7	CASRQGVSYEQYF	TGTGCCAGCAGACAGGGGGTTTCCTACGAGCAGTACTTC
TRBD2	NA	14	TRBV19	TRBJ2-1	CASTWAGGAGEQFF	TGTGCCAGTACTTGGGCGGGAGGAGCAGGGGAGCAGTTCTTC
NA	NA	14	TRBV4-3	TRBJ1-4	CASRLTTTNEKLFF	TGCGCCAGCCGCCTAACAACAACTAATGAAAAACTGTTTTTT
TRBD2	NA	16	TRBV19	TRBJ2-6	CASTRGEPSGANVLTF	TGTGCCAGTACGCGGGGGGAGCCCTCTGGGGCCAACGTCCTGACTTTC
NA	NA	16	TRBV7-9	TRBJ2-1	CSSSLFEEVLYNEQFF	TGTTCCAGCAGCTTGTTCGAGGAGGTTCTATACAATGAGCAGTTCTTC
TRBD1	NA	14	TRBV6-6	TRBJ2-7	CASGTQGDSYEQYF	TGTGCCAGCGGTACACAGGGGGACTCCTACGAGCAGTACTTC
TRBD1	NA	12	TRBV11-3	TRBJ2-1	CASSPGGNEQFF	TGTGCCAGCAGCCCAGGGGGCAATGAGCAGTTCTTC
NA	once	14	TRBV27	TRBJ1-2	CASSFTSRGSGYTF	TGTGCCAGCAGTTTCACCTCCCGGGGGAGCGGCTACACCTTC
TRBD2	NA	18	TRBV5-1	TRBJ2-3	CASSLAGHVAGEADTQYF	TGCGCCAGCAGCTTGGCGGGTCATGTAGCGGGAGAGGCGGATACGCAGTATTTT
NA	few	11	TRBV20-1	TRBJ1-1	CSALGDTEAFF	TGCAGTGCGCTAGGAGACACTGAAGCTTTCTTT
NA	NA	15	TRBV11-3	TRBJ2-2	CASSPGLMNTGELFF	TGTGCCAGCAGTCCGGGACTTATGAACACCGGGGAGCTGTTTTTT
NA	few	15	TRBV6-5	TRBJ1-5	CASSMGPYSNQPQHF	TGTGCCAGCAGCATGGGCCCATATAGCAATCAGCCCCAGCATTTT
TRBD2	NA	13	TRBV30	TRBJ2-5	CAWSVRNRGEQYF	TGTGCCTGGAGTGTACGGAACCGGGGGGAGCAGTACTTC
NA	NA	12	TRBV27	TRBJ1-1	CASRGQRGDAFF	TGTGCCAGCAGAGGACAGCGAGGAGATGCTTTCTTT
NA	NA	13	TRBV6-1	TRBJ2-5	CASSVLEKETQYF	NA
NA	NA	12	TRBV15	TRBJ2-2	CATRQDTGELFF	TGTGCCACCCGGCAGGACACCGGGGAGCTGTTTTTT
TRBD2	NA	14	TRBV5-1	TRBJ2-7	CASRATGTTYEQYF	TGCGCCAGCAGAGCCACCGGGACTACATACGAGCAGTACTTC
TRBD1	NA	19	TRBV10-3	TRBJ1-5	CAISESNRGSFYSNQPQHF	TGTGCCATCAGTGAGTCGAACAGGGGGTCTTTTTATAGCAATCAGCCCCAGCATTTT
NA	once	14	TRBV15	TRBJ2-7	CATSRDRIQGEQYF	TGTGCCACCAGCAGAGATCGGATACAGGGCGAGCAGTACTTC
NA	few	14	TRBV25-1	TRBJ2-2	CASSDFRDTGELFF	TGTGCCAGCAGTGATTTCCGGGACACCGGGGAGCTGTTTTTT
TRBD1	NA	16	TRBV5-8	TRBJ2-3	CASSLGLQGALDTQYF	TGTGCCAGCAGCTTGGGGCTACAGGGGGCGTTGGATACGCAGTATTTT
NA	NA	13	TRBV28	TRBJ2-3	CASSRSRGDTQYF	TGTGCCAGCAGCCGGAGCCGTGGGGATACGCAGTATTTT
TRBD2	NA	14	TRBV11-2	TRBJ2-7	CASSRVSGRVEQYF	TGTGCCAGCTCCCGGGTTAGCGGGAGGGTCGAGCAGTACTTC
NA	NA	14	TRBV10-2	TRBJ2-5	CASSERGVQETQYF	TGCGCCAGCAGTGAACGCGGGGTCCAAGAGACCCAGTACTTC
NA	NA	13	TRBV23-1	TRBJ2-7	CASRRDRPWEQYF	TGCGCCAGCAGACGCGACAGACCTTGGGAGCAGTACTTC
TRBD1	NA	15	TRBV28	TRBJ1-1	CASIAGQGTLSEAFF	TGTGCCAGCATCGCGGGACAGGGCACGCTCTCTGAAGCTTTCTTT
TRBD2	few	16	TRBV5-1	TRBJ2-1	CASSRVAGAVYNEQFF	TGCGCCAGCAGCAGGGTAGCGGGAGCCGTTTACAATGAGCAGTTCTTC
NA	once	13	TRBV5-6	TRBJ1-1	CASSSDSLQFAFF	TGTGCCAGCAGTTCTGACAGTCTACAATTTGCTTTCTTT
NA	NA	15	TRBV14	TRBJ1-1	CASSPAGSWDTEAFF	TGTGCCAGCAGCCCGGCGGGGTCCTGGGACACTGAAGCTTTCTTT
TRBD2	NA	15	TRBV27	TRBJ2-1	CASSLTSGPYNEQFF	TGTGCCAGCAGCCTGACTAGCGGGCCGTACAATGAGCAGTTCTTC
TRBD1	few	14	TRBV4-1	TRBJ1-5	CASSRDRAHQPQHF	TGCGCCAGCAGCCGAGACAGGGCCCATCAGCCCCAGCATTTT
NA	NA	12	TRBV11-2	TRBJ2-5	CASSPPAGTQYF	TGTGCCAGCAGCCCCCCCGCGGGGACCCAGTACTTC
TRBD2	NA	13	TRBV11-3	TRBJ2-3	CASSAGEVDTQYF	TGTGCCAGCTCGGCGGGAGAGGTAGATACGCAGTATTTT
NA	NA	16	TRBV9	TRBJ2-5	CASSEGGSSAQETQYF	TGTGCCAGCAGCGAGGGGGGGTCTAGCGCCCAAGAGACCCAGTACTTC
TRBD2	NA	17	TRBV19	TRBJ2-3	CASTEGLAGGVTDTQYF	TGTGCCAGTACCGAAGGACTAGCGGGAGGCGTCACAGATACGCAGTATTTT
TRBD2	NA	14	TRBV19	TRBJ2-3	CASSVSGTTDTQYF	TGTGCCAGTAGTGTTAGCGGGACCACAGATACGCAGTATTTT
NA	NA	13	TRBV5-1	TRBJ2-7	CASSLGQLGEQYF	TGCGCCAGCAGCTTAGGACAGCTTGGCGAGCAGTACTTC